The source of this T cell receptor (beta chain) is a study of T cell responses to AZD1222 COVID-19 vaccine. The V gene lost 7 bases and the J gene lost 0 bases, with 13 bases spanning the gap. This CDR3 is 15 amino acids long. The germline CDR1 and CDR2 sequences are ENHRY and SYGVKD. Of note for this clone: What it binds is not known.

Sequencing was performed with immunoSEQ multiplex PCR; in TCRdb, only in-frame clones are kept and a portion is missing. The table shows 25,000 to 35,000 clones, with roughly nine tenths occurring only once. Study results and limitations: Mostly white British, mostly female donors; authors suggested clonal diversity may be underestimated. CD4 TCRs linked to vaccination spanned spike, dominating at 160-218 and 743-854.

Sequenced here: peripheral blood, sampled on day 0 of AZD1222 vaccination. The receptor was isolated from an adult in good health. The chain employs TRBV10-3 and TRBJ1-3; a weak D match, TRBD1 (6 bases). CDR3 in amino acids: CAITPGGASGNTIYF. The CDR3 DNA reads TGTGCCATCACCCCGGGGGGCGCCTCTGGAAACACCATATATTTT.